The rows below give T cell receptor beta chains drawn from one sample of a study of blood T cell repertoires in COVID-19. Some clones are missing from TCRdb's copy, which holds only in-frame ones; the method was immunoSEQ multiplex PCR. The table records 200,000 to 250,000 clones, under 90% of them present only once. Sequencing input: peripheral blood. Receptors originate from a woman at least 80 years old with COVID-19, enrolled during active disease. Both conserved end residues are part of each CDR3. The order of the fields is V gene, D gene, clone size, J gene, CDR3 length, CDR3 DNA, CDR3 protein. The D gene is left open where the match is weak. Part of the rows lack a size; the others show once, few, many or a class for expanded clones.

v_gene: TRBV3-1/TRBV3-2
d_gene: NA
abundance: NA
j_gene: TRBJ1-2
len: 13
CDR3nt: TGTGCCAGCAGCATTTCAGCTAACTATGGCTACACCTTC
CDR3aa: CASSISANYGYTF

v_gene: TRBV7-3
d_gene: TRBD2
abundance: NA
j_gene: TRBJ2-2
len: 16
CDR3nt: TGTGCCAGCAGCTTAATACTAGCGGGAGGCGCCGGGGAGCTGTTTTTT
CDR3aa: CASSLILAGGAGELFF

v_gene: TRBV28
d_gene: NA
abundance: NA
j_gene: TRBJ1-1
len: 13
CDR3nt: TGTGCCAGCAGTTTTCTCGTCGGCACTGAAGCTTTCTTT
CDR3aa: CASSFLVGTEAFF

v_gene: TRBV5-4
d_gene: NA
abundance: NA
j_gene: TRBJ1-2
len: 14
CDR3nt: TGTGCCAGCAGCCCTCCAGGGGAAAACTATGGCTACACCTTC
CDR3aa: CASSPPGENYGYTF

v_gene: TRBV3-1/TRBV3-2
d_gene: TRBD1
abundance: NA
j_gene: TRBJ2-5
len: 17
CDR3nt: TGTGCCAGCAGCCAAGATAGGAACAGGGGGATTGGAGAGACCCAGTACTTC
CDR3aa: CASSQDRNRGIGETQYF

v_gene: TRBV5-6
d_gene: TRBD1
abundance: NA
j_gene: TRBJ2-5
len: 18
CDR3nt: TGTGCCAGCAGCTTTACCAGGGGGCGCCACGGGGTACAAGAGACCCAGTACTTC
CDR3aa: CASSFTRGRHGVQETQYF

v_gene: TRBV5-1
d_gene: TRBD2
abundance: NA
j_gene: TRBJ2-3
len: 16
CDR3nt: TGCGCCAGCAGCGAACCTCTAGCGGGGGGAACGGATACGCAGTATTTT
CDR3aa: CASSEPLAGGTDTQYF

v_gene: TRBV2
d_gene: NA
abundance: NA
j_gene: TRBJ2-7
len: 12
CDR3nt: TGTGCCAGCAGCCTGGCTCGCCACGAGCAGTACTTC
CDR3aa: CASSLARHEQYF

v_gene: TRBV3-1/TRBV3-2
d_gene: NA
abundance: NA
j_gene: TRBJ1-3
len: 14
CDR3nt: TGTGCCAGCAGCCAAGCCGGTAGCGGAAACACCATATATTTT
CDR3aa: CASSQAGSGNTIYF

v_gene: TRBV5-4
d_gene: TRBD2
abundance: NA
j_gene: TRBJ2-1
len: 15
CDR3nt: TGTGCCAGCAGCCCCGCCCTAGCGGACTACAATGAGCAGTTCTTC
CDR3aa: CASSPALADYNEQFF

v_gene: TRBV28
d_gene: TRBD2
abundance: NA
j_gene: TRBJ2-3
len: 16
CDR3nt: TGTGCCAGCAGTTTATTTGGGACTAGCACAAAAGATACGCAGTATTTT
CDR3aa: CASSLFGTSTKDTQYF

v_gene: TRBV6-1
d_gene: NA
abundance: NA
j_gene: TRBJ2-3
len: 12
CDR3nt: TGTGCCAGCAGCTACGCGGGGGATACGCAGTATTTT
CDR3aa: CASSYAGDTQYF

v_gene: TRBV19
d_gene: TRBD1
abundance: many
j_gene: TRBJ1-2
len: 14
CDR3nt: TGTGCCAGTAGGCGGGGCGGACAGGACTATGGCTACACCTTC
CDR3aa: CASRRGGQDYGYTF

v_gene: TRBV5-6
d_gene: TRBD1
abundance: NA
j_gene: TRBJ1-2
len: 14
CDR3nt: TGTGCCAGCAGCTACCGACAGGGGTTCTATGGCTACACCTTC
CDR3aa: CASSYRQGFYGYTF

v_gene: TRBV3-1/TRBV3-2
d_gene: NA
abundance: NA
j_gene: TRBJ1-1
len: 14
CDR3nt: TGTGCCAGCAGCCCCGGCGGTCAGAGCACTGAAGCTTTCTTT
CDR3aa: CASSPGGQSTEAFF

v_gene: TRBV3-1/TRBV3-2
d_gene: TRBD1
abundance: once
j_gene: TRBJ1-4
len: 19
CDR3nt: TGTGCCAGCAGCCAAGAAACTCCCCGAACAGGGGGGGAGAATGAAAAACTGTTTTTT
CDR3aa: CASSQETPRTGGENEKLFF

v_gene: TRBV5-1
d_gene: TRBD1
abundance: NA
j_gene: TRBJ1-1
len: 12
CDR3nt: TGCGCCAGCAGCTACGACAGGGATGAAGCTTTCTTT
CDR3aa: CASSYDRDEAFF

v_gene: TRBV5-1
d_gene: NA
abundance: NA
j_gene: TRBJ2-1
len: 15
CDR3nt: TGCGCCAGCAGCTTTACAGCAATCTCCGACAATGAGCAGTTCTTC
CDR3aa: CASSFTAISDNEQFF

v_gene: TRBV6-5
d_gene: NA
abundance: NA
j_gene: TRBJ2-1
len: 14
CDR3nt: TGTGCCAGCAGCGCCGACAACTCCTACAATGAGCAGTTCTTC
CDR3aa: CASSADNSYNEQFF

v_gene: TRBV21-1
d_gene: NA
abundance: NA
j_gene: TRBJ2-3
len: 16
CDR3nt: TGTGCCAGCAGCAAAGAAGCGGGTTCCTGCACAGATACGCAGTATTTT
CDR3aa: CASSKEAGSCTDTQYF

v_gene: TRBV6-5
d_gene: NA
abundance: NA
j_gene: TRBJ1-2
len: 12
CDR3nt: TGTGCCAGCAGTTGGAACAGGCATGGCTACACCTTC
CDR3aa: CASSWNRHGYTF

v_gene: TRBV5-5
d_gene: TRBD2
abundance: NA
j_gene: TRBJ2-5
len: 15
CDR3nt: TGTGCCAGCAGCAACGGGACTAGCCTTCGGGAGACCCAGTACTTC
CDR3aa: CASSNGTSLRETQYF

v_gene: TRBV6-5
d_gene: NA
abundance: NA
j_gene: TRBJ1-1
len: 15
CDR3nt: TGTGCCAGCAGACCCGTAACCGGAACGGGCACTGAAGCTTTCTTT
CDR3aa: CASRPVTGTGTEAFF

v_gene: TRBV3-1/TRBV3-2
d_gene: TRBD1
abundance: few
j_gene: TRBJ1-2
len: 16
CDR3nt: TGTGCCAGCAGCCCAGCTCCGGGACAGGGGGCCTATGGCTACACCTTC
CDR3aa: CASSPAPGQGAYGYTF

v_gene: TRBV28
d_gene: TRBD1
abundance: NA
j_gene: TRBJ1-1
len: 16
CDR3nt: TGTGCCAGCAGTTTAATTTCGGCAGGGGGCCACACTGAAGCTTTCTTT
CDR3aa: CASSLISAGGHTEAFF

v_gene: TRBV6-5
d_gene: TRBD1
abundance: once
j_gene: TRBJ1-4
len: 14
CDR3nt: TGTGCCAGCAGCTCGACAGGGGGCGGTGAAAAACTGTTTTTT
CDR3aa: CASSSTGGGEKLFF

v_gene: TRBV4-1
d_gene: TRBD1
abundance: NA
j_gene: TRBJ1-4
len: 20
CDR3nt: TGCGCCAGCAGCCAAGAAGAAGGTGGGAACAGGGGGGGGACTGGTGAAAAACTGTTTTTT
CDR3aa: CASSQEEGGNRGGTGEKLFF

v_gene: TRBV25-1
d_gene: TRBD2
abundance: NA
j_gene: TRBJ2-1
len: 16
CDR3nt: TGTGCCAGCAGTGAATCTCGCAGCGGGAGGGCCAATGAGCAGTTCTTC
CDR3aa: CASSESRSGRANEQFF

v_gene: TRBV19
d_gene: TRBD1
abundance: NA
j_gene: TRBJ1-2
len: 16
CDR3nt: TGTGCCAGTAGTATTTATTTTGGGACAGGGTTCTATGGCTACACCTTC
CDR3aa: CASSIYFGTGFYGYTF

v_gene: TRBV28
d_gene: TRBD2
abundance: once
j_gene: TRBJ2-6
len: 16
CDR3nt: TGTGCCAGTAGTAGCGGGAGGGCCTCTGGGGCCAACGTCCTGACTTTC
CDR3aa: CASSSGRASGANVLTF

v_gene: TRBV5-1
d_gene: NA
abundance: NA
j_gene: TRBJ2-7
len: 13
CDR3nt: TGCGCCAGCGGACTTGAGAGATCCTACGAGCAGTACTTC
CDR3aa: CASGLERSYEQYF

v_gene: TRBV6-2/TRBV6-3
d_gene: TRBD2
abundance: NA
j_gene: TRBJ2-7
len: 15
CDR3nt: TGTGCCAGCAGCGGGACTAGCGGTCTCTACTACGAGCAGTACTTC
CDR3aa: CASSGTSGLYYEQYF

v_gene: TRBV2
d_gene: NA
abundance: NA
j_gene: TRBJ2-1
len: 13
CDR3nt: TGTGCCAGCACTGCGGGACTCTCGGATGAGCAGTTCTTC
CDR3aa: CASTAGLSDEQFF

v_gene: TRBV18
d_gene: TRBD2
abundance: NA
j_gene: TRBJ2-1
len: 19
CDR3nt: TGTGCCAGCTCACCACGGTTAGCGGGGGGGCCTTCCTCCTACAATGAGCAGTTCTTC
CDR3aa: CASSPRLAGGPSSYNEQFF

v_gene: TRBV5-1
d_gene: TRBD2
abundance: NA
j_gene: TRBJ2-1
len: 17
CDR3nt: TGCGCCAGCAGCTTGGGGACTAGCGGGAGGGCAGACAATGAGCAGTTCTTC
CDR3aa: CASSLGTSGRADNEQFF

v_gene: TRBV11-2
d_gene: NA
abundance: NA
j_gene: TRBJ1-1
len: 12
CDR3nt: TGTGCCAGCAGCTTAGCAGGGACTGAAGCTTTCTTT
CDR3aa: CASSLAGTEAFF